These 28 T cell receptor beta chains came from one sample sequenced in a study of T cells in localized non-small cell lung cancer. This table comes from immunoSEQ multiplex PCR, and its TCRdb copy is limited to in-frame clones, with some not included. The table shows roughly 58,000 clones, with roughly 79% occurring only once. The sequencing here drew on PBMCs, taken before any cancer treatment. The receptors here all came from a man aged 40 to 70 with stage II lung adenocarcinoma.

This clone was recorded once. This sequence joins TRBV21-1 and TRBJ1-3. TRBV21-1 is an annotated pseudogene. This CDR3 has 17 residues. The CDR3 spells CASSVLSGPSSGNTIYF. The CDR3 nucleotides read TGTGCCAGCAGCGTTCTCTCCGGGCCGAGCTCTGGAAACACCATATATTTT.

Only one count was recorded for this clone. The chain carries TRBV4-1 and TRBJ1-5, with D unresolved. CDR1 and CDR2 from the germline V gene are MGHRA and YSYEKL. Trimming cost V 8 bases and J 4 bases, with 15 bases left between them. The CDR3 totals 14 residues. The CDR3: CASEAEGRNQPQHF. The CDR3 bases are TGCGCCAGCGAAGCAGAAGGGAGAAATCAGCCCCAGCATTTT.

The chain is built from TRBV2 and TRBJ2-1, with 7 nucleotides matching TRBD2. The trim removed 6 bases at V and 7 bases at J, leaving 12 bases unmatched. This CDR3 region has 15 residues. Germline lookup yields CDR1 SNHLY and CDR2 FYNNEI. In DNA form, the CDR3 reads TGTGCCAGCAGGCGGGGCGGGAGAGGTTATAATGAGCAGTTCTTC. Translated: CASRRGGRGYNEQFF. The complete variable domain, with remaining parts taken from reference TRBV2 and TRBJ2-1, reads EPEVTQTPSHQVTQMGQEVILRCVPISNHLYFYWYRQILGQKVEFLVSFYNNEISEKSEIFDDQFSVERPDGSNFTLKIRSTKLEDSAMYFCASRRGGRGYNEQFFGPGTRLTVL.

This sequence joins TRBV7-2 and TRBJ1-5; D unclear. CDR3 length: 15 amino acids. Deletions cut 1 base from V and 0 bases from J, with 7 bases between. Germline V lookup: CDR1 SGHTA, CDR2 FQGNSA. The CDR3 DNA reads TGTGCCAGCAGCTTAGTACAAGGTAGCAATCAGCCCCAGCATTTT. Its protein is CASSLVQGSNQPQHF.

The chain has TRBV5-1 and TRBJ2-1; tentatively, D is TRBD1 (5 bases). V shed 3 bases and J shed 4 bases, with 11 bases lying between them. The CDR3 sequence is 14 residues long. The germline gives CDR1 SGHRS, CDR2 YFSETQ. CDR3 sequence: CASSSDNQYNEQFF. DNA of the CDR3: TGCGCCAGCAGCTCGGACAATCAATACAATGAGCAGTTCTTC.

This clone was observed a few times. The CDR3 nucleotides read TGTGCCAGCAGCGCTAGACAGGGGGAGCCTGAAGCTTTCTTT. Protein: CASSARQGEPEAFF. The chain carries TRBV9 and TRBJ1-1; 9 bases are a match to TRBD1. This CDR3 has 14 residues. Germline V gene data show CDR1 as SGDLS and CDR2 as YYNGEE. J gave up 6 bases and V 3 bases, and 6 bases lay outside the gene matches.

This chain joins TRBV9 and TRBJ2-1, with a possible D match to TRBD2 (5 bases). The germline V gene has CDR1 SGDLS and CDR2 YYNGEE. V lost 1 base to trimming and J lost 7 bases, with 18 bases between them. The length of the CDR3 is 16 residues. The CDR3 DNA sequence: TGTGCCAGCAGCGTAATGGGCAGACTACAATTTAATGAGCAGTTCTTC. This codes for CASSVMGRLQFNEQFF.

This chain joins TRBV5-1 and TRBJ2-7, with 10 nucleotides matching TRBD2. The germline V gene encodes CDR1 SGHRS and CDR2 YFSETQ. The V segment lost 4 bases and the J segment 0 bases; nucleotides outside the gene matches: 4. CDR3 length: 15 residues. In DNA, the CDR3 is TGCGCCAGCAGCCAACTAGCGGGGTCCTCCTACGAGCAGTACTTC. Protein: CASSQLAGSSYEQYF.

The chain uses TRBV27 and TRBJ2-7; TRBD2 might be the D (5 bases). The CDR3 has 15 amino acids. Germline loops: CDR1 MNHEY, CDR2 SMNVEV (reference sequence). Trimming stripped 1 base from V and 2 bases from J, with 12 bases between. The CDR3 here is CASSLWGEVTYEQYF. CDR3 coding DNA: TGTGCCAGCAGTTTATGGGGAGAGGTAACCTACGAGCAGTACTTC.

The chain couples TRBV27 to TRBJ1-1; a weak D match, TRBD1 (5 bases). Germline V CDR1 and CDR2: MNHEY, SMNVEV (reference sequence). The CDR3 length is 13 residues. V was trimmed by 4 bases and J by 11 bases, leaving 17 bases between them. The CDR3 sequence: CASSSTSPGTAFF. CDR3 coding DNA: TGTGCCAGCAGTTCAACAAGCCCCGGGACGGCTTTCTTT.

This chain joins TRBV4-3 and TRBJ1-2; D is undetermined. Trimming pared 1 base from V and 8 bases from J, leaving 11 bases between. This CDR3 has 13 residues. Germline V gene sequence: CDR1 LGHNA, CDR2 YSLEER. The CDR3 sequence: CASSQADQAGYTF. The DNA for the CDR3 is TGCGCCAGCAGCCAAGCTGACCAGGCGGGCTACACCTTC.

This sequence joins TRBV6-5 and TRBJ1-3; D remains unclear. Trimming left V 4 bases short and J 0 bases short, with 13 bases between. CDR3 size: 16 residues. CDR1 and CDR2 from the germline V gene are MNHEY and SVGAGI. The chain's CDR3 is CASSSAKLVSGNTIYF. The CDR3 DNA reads TGTGCCAGCAGTTCAGCCAAACTTGTCTCTGGAAACACCATATATTTT.

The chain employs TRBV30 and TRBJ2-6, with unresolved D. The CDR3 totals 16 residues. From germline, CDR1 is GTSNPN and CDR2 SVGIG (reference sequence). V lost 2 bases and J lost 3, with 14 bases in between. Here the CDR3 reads CAWSSLGGHGANVLTF. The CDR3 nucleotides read TGTGCCTGGAGTTCTCTAGGCGGTCATGGGGCCAACGTCCTGACTTTC.

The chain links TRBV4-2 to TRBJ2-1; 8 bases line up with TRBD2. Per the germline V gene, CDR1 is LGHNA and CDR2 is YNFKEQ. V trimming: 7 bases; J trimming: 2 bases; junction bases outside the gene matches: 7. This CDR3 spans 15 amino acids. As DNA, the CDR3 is TGTGCCAGCACTCCCAGCGGGAGTGCCTACAATGAGCAGTTCTTC. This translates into CASTPSGSAYNEQFF.

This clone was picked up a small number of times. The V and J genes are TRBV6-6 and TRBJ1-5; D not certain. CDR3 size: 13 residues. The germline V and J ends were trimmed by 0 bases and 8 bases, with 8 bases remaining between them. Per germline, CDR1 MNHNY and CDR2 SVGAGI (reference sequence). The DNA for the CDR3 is TGTGCCAGCAGTTACTCCTCGGTGGAGCCCCAGCATTTT. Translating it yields CASSYSSVEPQHF.

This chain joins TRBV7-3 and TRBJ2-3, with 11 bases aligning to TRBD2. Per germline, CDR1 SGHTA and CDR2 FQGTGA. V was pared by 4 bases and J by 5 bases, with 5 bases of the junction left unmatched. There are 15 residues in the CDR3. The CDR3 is CASSSRLAGRDTQYF. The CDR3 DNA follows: TGTGCCAGCAGCTCACGACTAGCGGGAAGAGATACGCAGTATTTT.

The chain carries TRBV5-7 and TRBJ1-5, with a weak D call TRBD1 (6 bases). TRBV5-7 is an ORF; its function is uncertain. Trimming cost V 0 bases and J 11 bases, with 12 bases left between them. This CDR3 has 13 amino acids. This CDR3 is CASSLDRDKAQHF. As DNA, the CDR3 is TGTGCCAGCAGCTTGGATCGGGACAAGGCCCAGCATTTT.

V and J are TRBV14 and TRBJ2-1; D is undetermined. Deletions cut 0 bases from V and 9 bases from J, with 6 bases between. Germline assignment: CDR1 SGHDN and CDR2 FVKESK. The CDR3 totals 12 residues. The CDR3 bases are TGTGCCAGCAGCCAAGATTGGGGTGAGCAGTTCTTC. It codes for CASSQDWGEQFF. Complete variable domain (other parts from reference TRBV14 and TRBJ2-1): EAGVTQFPSHSVIEKGQTVTLRCDPISGHDNLYWYRRVMGKEIKFLLHFVKESKQDESGMPNNRFLAERTGGTYSTLKVQPAELEDSGVYFCASSQDWGEQFFGPGTRLTVL.

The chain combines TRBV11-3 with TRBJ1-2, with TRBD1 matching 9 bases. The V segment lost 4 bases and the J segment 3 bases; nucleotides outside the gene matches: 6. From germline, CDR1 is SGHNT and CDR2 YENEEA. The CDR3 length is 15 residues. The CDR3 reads CASSSPGQGDYGYTF. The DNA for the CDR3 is TGTGCCAGCAGCTCTCCGGGACAGGGCGACTATGGCTACACCTTC.

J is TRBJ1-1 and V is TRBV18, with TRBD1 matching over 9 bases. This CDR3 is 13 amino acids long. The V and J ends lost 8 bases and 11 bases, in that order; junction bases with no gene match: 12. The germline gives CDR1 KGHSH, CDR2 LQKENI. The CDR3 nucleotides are TGTGCCAGCAACATGGGACAGGGAGGTTCGGCTTTCTTT. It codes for CASNMGQGGSAFF. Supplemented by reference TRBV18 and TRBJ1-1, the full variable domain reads NAGVMQNPRHLVRRRGQEARLRCSPMKGHSHVYWYRQLPEEGLKFMVYLQKENIIDESGMPKERFSAEFPKEGPSILRIQQVVRGDSAAYFCASNMGQGGSAFFGQGTRLTVV.

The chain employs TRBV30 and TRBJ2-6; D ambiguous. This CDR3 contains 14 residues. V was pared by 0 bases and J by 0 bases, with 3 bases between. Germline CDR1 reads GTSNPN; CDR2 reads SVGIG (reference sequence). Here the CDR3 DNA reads TGTGCCTGGAGTGTAGCCTCTGGGGCCAACGTCCTGACTTTC. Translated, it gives CAWSVASGANVLTF.

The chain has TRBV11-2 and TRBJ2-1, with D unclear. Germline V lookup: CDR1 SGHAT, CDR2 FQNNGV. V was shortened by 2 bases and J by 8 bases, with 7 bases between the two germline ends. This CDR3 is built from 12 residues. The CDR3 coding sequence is TGTGCCAGCAGCTTAATCCAGGATGAGCAGTTCTTC. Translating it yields CASSLIQDEQFF. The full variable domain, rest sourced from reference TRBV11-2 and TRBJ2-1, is EAGVAQSPRYKIIEKRQSVAFWCNPISGHATLYWYQQILGQGPKLLIQFQNNGVVDDSQLPKDRFSAERLKGVDSTLKIQPAKLEDSAVYLCASSLIQDEQFFGPGTRLTVL.

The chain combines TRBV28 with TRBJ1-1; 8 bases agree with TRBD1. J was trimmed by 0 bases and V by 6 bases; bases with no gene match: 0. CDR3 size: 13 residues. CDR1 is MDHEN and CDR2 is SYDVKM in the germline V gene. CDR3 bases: TGTGCCAGCAGGGACAGGGTGAACACTGAAGCTTTCTTT. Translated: CASRDRVNTEAFF.

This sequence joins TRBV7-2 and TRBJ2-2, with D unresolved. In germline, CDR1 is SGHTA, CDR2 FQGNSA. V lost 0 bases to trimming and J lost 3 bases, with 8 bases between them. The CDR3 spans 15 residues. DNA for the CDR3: TGTGCCAGCAGCTTAGCCAGGACCGACACCGGGGAGCTGTTTTTT. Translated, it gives CASSLARTDTGELFF.

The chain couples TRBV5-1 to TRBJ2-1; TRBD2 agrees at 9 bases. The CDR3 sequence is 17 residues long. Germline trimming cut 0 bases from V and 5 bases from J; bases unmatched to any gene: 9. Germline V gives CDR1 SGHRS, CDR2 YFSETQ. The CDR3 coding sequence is TGCGCCAGCAGCTTGGCTCGCGGTAGCGGGAGAAACAATGAGCAGTTCTTC. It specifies CASSLARGSGRNNEQFF. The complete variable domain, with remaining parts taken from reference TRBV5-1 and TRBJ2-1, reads KAGVTQTPRYLIKTRGQQVTLSCSPISGHRSVSWYQQTPGQGLQFLFEYFSETQRNKGNFPGRFSGRQFSNSRSEMNVSTLELGDSALYLCASSLARGSGRNNEQFFGPGTRLTVL.

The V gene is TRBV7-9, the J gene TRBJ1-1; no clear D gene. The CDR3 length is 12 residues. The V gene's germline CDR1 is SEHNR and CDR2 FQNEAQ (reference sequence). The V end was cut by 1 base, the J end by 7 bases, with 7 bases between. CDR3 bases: TGTGCCAGCAGCTTAGGGGTGCTTGAAGCTTTCTTT. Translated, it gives CASSLGVLEAFF.

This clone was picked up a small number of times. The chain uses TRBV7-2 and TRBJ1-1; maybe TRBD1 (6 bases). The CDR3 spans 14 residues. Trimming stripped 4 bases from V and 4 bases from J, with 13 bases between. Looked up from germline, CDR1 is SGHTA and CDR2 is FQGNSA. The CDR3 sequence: CASSSSMDSTEAFF. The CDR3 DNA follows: TGTGCCAGCAGCTCCAGTATGGACAGCACTGAAGCTTTCTTT.

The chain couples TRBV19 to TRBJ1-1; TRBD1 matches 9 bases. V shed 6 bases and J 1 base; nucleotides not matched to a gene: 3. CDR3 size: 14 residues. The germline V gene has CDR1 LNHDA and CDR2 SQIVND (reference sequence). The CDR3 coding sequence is TGTGCCAGTAGGATACAGGGGGCGAACACTGAAGCTTTCTTT. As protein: CASRIQGANTEAFF.